This entry features one TCR beta chain sequence. Trimming shortened V by 4 bases and J by 0 bases, and 12 bases separated the two germline ends. The germline V gene encodes CDR1 SGHRS and CDR2 YFSETQ. This CDR3 has 15 amino acids. The data were obtained in a study of OX40 agonist ivuxolimab in advanced cancers. Using immunoSEQ multiplex PCR, the repertoire was profiled, and TCRdb retains in-frame clones only, with some absent. The sample contains roughly 50,000 clones, around 86% of which appear only once. This receptor was taken from an adult with an advanced solid tumor such as melanoma, head and neck, liver or kidney cancer. Material: CD4+ or CD8+ T cells sorted from blood, obtained in a trial of the OX40 agonist ivuxolimab. The genes are TRBV5-1 and TRBJ2-3, with D possibly TRBD2 on 5 matching bases. The CDR3 nucleotides read TGCGCCAGCAGCCTGAGGGCCATTAGCACAGATACGCAGTATTTT. Amino acids: CASSLRAISTDTQYF.